Included here is one TCR beta chain sequence, with context. Antigen unknown. The data originate from a study of cytotoxic CD8 clonotypes in ibrutinib-treated CLL. Whole-study results and caveats: Circulating CD8+ T-cell counts were tracked by baseline clonality, which exceeded that of age-matched healthy donors. Private clonotypes, not public ones, expanded at ibrutinib response. Different sampling times were used for sustained-remission and progressing patients.

The CDR3 has 14 amino acids. The V end was cut by 6 bases, the J end by 3 bases, with 12 bases between. In germline, CDR1 is LNHNV, CDR2 YYDKDF (reference sequence). TCRdb's copy holds only in-frame clones and misses some; the assay was immunoSEQ multiplex PCR. The table has about 140,000 clones, around 81% seen once; the top ten hold 6% to 9.5%. The source of this sequence is a human donor with chronic lymphocytic leukemia. The chain carries TRBV15 and TRBJ2-1; D unresolved. Sequenced material: PBMCs, taken after 36 months of ibrutinib treatment. CDR3 amino acids: CATRQVLGYNEQFF. The CDR3 nucleotides are TGTGCCACCAGGCAGGTGCTAGGCTACAATGAGCAGTTCTTC. Complete variable domain (other parts from reference TRBV15 and TRBJ2-1): DAMVIQNPRYQVTQFGKPVTLSCSQTLNHNVMYWYQQKSSQAPKLLFHYYDKDFNNEADTPDNFQSRRPNTSFCFLDIRSPGLGDTAMYLCATRQVLGYNEQFFGPGTRLTVL.